This T cell receptor (beta chain) is drawn from a study of a mutant IDH1 vaccine in newly diagnosed glioma. This clone has a single count. The CDR3 extends over 13 amino acids. Per the germline V gene, CDR1 is MNHEY and CDR2 is SMNVEV (reference sequence). V lost 4 bases and J 2 bases, leaving 8 bases between the germline ends. The assay was immunoSEQ multiplex PCR, and TCRdb's table has in-frame clones only and misses some. The table includes tens of thousands of clones, 93% detected once. Sample time point: baseline, week 1 (first vaccination visit). The treatment here: pre-vaccination baseline after standard-of-care therapy.

The V and J genes are TRBV27 and TRBJ1-2; D is undetermined. The source of this sequence is a man aged 35 to 55 with glioma. This specimen consisted of PBMCs, obtained from a glioma patient treated with radiotherapy, temozolomide or both. The CDR3 DNA sequence: TGTGCCAGCAGTTCTTGGAGAAACTATGGCTACACCTTC. It codes for CASSSWRNYGYTF.